This passage covers 20 T cell receptor beta chains from one sample sequenced in a study of brain T cells in children with intractable seizures. Assay: immunoSEQ multiplex PCR; the TCRdb copy retains only in-frame clones and omits some. Here the sample spans 100,000 to 120,000 clones, around 94% being singletons. The sample was peripheral blood, taken at surgery. The receptors here all came from a boy under two years old with hemimegalencephaly and intractable seizures.

The CDR3 reads CASSAGPRGSIQYF. Written as DNA, the CDR3 is TGTGCCAGCAGTGCCGGGCCCCGAGGGAGCATTCAGTACTTC. V gene TRBV2 combines with J gene TRBJ2-4, with a tentative D call TRBD2 (5 bases). The CDR3 runs 14 residues. Per germline, CDR1 SNHLY and CDR2 FYNNEI. V was trimmed by 4 bases and J by 9 bases, leaving 16 bases between them.

The chain has TRBV19 and TRBJ2-7; D not resolved. Germline CDR1 and CDR2: LNHDA and SQIVND (reference sequence). The CDR3 consists of 14 residues. V was pared by 3 bases and J by 6 bases, with 15 bases between. CDR3 in amino acids: CASSMGHPPGEQYF. Written as DNA, the CDR3 is TGTGCCAGTAGTATGGGCCACCCACCAGGCGAGCAGTACTTC.

This chain uses TRBV12-3 or TRBV12-4 with TRBJ1-2; D unresolved. The CDR3 sequence is 12 residues long. Trimming took off 3 bases at V and 7 bases at J, with 9 bases between the two ends. In nucleotides, the CDR3 is TGTGCCAGCAGTTTGAAAGGCCCTGGCTACACCTTC. It codes for CASSLKGPGYTF.

The chain is built from TRBV11-2 and TRBJ2-5; perhaps TRBD2 as D (6 bases). The CDR3 is made up of 17 amino acids. Trimming shortened V by 4 bases and J by 4 bases, and 22 bases separated the two germline ends. CDR1 is SGHAT, CDR2 FQNNGV, per germline. CDR3 DNA sequence: TGTGCCAGCAGCTCCTACCGACAGCGGAGGGTGGGAGAGACCCAGTACTTC. It is translated as CASSSYRQRRVGETQYF.

The rearrangement joins TRBV5-5 to TRBJ2-7; TRBD1 aligns across 9 bases. The CDR3 runs 14 residues. Trimming cost V 4 bases and J 2 bases; bases outside gene matches: 4. The V gene's germline CDR1 is SGHKS and CDR2 YYEKEE (reference sequence). CDR3 loop: CASSPGTGTYEQYF. CDR3 nucleotides: TGTGCCAGCAGCCCCGGGACAGGGACCTACGAGCAGTACTTC.

V is TRBV4-3 and J is TRBJ2-1; TRBD1 might be the D (5 bases). Trimming removed 0 bases at V and 8 bases at J, with 29 bases between. Per germline, CDR1 LGHNA and CDR2 YSLEER. This CDR3 is 20 amino acids long. This CDR3 is CASSQDRGTGWESHPDEQFF. DNA for the CDR3: TGCGCCAGCAGCCAAGATAGGGGAACCGGGTGGGAATCCCATCCGGATGAGCAGTTCTTC.

This chain joins TRBV7-9 and TRBJ1-2; perhaps TRBD1 as D (5 bases). Per germline, CDR1 SEHNR and CDR2 FQNEAQ (reference sequence). This CDR3 has 14 residues. The DNA for the CDR3 is TGTGCTTCCGACGGGCCCTCAGGGACCTATGGCTACACCTTC. It codes for CASDGPSGTYGYTF.

The gene calls are TRBV5-1 and TRBJ1-1; 7 bases are shared with TRBD1. The CDR3 sequence is 12 residues long. The junction had 3 bases not matched to a gene; V was cut back by 3 bases and J by 7 bases. The germline V gene has CDR1 SGHRS and CDR2 YFSETQ. The CDR3 loop is CASSWDSVEAFF. The DNA for the CDR3 is TGCGCCAGCAGCTGGGACAGCGTTGAAGCTTTCTTT.

The rearrangement links TRBV20-1 to TRBJ1-3; D is possibly TRBD1 (6 bases). The CDR3 spans 10 residues. With 6 bases removed from V and 7 bases from J, the gap between germline ends came to 7 bases. CDR1 is DFQATT, CDR2 SNEGSKA, per germline (reference sequence). CDR3 bases: TGCAGTGCCCAGGGGAACACCATATATTTT. This sequence encodes CSAQGNTIYF.

The chain carries TRBV5-6 and TRBJ2-3; 13 nucleotides match TRBD2. Germline trimming cut 1 base from V and 4 bases from J; bases unmatched to any gene: 6. The CDR3 consists of 17 residues. The germline gives CDR1 SGHDT, CDR2 YYEEEE. As DNA, the CDR3 is TGTGCCAGCAGCTTGACTAGCGGGAGGGGGTATCCAGATACGCAGTATTTT. Encoded protein: CASSLTSGRGYPDTQYF.

CDR3 sequence (DNA): TGTGCCACCACTAATGAAAAACTGTTTTTT. Translation: CATTNEKLFF. The chain combines TRBV24-1 with TRBJ1-4; D gene uncertain. Germline V gene data show CDR1 as KGHDR and CDR2 as SFDVKD. The CDR3 covers 10 residues. The ends were cut back, 8 bases at V and 3 bases at J, with 0 bases in the middle.

The chain combines TRBV27 with TRBJ1-5; D gene unclear. Germline-derived CDR1 and CDR2 are MNHEY and SMNVEV (reference sequence). The V end was cut by 6 bases, the J end by 7 bases, with 13 bases between. This CDR3 has 13 residues. CDR3 residues: CASRLSLGQPQHF. In nucleotides, the CDR3 is TGTGCCAGCAGACTTTCACTTGGCCAGCCCCAGCATTTT.

J is TRBJ2-3 and V is TRBV24-1; TRBD2 matches 12 bases. Per germline, CDR1 KGHDR and CDR2 SFDVKD. CDR3 length equals 14 residues. J gave up 0 bases and V 12 bases, and 3 bases lay outside the gene matches. The chain's CDR3 is CAVGLAGSTDTQYF. The CDR3 bases are TGTGCCGTTGGACTAGCGGGAAGCACAGATACGCAGTATTTT.

The genes are TRBV6-4 and TRBJ2-5, with D hard to call. V dropped 2 bases and J dropped 2 bases, with 6 bases sitting between them. CDR3 size: 13 residues. Germline V gene sequence: CDR1 MRHNA, CDR2 SNTAGT. The CDR3 bases are TGTGCCAGCAGTGACATGGGTCAAGAGACCCAGTACTTC. This sequence encodes CASSDMGQETQYF.

The genes are TRBV10-3 and TRBJ2-1; 8 bases line up with TRBD2. The CDR3 totals 14 residues. V trimming: 6 bases; J trimming: 3 bases; junction bases outside the gene matches: 4. CDR1 ENHRY and CDR2 SYGVKD come from the germline V gene. CDR3 coding DNA: TGTGCCATCAGGACCGGGACTAGCTACAATGAGCAGTTCTTC. This gives the protein CAIRTGTSYNEQFF.

The rearrangement uses TRBV15 and TRBJ2-5, with D maybe TRBD1 (6 bases). Germline CDR1 LNHNV, CDR2 YYDKDF (reference sequence). The V and J ends lost 2 bases and 2 bases respectively, with 15 bases between them. This CDR3 contains 16 residues. The CDR3 loop is CATSRQGQFGQETQYF. CDR3 sequence (DNA): TGTGCCACCAGCAGACAAGGACAGTTCGGTCAAGAGACCCAGTACTTC.

Here the CDR3 DNA reads TGTGCCATCAGTGAGTCAGGGGGTCTGAGCTCCTACGAGCAGTACTTC. Translating it yields CAISESGGLSSYEQYF. V is TRBV10-3 and J is TRBJ2-7; weak D call: TRBD1 (6 bases). Trimming took 0 bases from V and 0 from J, leaving 12 bases between them. The CDR3 covers 16 residues. Germline loops: CDR1 ENHRY, CDR2 SYGVKD.

Here the CDR3 DNA reads TGTGCCAGCAGCGAGGGACTAGCGTCGAGGAATGAGCAGTTCTTC. Its translation is CASSEGLASRNEQFF. The rearrangement links TRBV9 to TRBJ2-1; 10 positions match TRBD2. Germline loops: CDR1 SGDLS, CDR2 YYNGEE. CDR3 size: 15 residues. Losses at the gene ends were 3 bases for V and 7 bases for J; bases not matched to a gene: 7.

The J gene is TRBJ2-3, the V gene TRBV10-2; TRBD2 matches 7 bases. Germline values: CDR1 WSHSY, CDR2 SAAADI. Trimming took 3 bases from V and 0 from J; bases not matched to a gene: 9. The CDR3 loop spans 17 amino acids. This chain's CDR3 is CASSDPGLRVSTDTQYF. For the CDR3, the DNA is TGCGCCAGCAGTGATCCGGGACTAAGAGTTAGCACAGATACGCAGTATTTT.

The rearrangement links TRBV29-1 to TRBJ2-5; D is undetermined. V gave up 1 base and J gave up 7 bases, with 13 bases separating them. The V gene's germline CDR1 is SQVTM and CDR2 ANQGSEA. The CDR3 is 13 amino acids. CDR3 coding DNA: TGCAGCGTTGAAGGCGCGAATCTGTGGACCCAGTACTTC. It is translated as CSVEGANLWTQYF. The complete variable domain, with remaining parts taken from reference TRBV29-1 and TRBJ2-5, reads SAVISQKPSRDICQRGTSLTIQCQVDSQVTMMFWYRQQPGQSLTLIATANQGSEATYESGFVIDKFPISRPNLTFSTLTVSNMSPEDSSIYLCSVEGANLWTQYFGPGTRLLVL.